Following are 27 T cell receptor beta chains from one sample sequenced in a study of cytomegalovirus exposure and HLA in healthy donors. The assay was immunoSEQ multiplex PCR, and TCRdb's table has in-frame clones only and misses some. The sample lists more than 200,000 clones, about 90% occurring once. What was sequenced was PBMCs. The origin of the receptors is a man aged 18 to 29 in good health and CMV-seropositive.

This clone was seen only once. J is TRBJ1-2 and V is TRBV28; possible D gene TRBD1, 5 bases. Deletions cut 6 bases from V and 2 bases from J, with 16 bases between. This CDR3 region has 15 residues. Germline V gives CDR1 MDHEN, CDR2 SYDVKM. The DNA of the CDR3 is TGTGCCAGCAGGCGCACAGGCAGCTACAACTATGGCTACACCTTC. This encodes CASRRTGSYNYGYTF.

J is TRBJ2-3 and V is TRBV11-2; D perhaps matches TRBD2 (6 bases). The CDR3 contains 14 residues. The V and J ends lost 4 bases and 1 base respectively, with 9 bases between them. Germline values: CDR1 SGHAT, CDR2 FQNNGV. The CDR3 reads CASSWDSRTDTQYF. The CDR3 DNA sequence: TGTGCCAGCAGCTGGGACTCACGCACAGATACGCAGTATTTT. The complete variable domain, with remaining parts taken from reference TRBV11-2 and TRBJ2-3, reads EAGVAQSPRYKIIEKRQSVAFWCNPISGHATLYWYQQILGQGPKLLIQFQNNGVVDDSQLPKDRFSAERLKGVDSTLKIQPAKLEDSAVYLCASSWDSRTDTQYFGPGTRLTVL.

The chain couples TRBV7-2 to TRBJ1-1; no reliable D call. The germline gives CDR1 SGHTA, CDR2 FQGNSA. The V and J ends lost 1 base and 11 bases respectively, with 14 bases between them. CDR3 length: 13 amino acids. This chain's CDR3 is CASSLVEATSAFF. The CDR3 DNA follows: TGTGCCAGCAGCTTAGTAGAGGCAACGAGTGCTTTCTTT.

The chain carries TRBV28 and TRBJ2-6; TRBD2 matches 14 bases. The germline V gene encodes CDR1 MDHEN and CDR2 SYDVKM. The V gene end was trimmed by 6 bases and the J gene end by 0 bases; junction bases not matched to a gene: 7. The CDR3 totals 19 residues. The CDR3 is CASSSGTSGGYSGANVLTF. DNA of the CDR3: TGTGCCAGCAGCTCCGGGACTAGCGGGGGATACTCTGGGGCCAACGTCCTGACTTTC.

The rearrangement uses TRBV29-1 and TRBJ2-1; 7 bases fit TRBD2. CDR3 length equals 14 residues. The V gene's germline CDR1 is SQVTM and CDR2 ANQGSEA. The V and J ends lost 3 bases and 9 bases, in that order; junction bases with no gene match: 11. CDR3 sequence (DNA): TGCAGCGTTGATGTAGCGGGCCAGGTCGCTGAGCAGTTCTTC. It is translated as CSVDVAGQVAEQFF.

As DNA, the CDR3 is TGTGCCAGCAGCTTAAGTTTCGGGGTTAACTATGGCTACACCTTC. Encoded protein: CASSLSFGVNYGYTF. V and J are TRBV11-3 and TRBJ1-2; D unresolved. The V end lost 2 bases, the J end lost 1 base, and 11 bases lay between the germline ends. Germline CDR1 reads SGHNT; CDR2 reads YENEEA. This CDR3 region has 15 residues.

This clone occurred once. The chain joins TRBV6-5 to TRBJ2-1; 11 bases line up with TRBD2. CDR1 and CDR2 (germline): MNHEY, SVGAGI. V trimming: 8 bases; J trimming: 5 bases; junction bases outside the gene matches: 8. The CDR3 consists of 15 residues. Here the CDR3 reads CASGKPGLADNEQFF. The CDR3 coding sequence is TGTGCCAGCGGGAAACCGGGACTAGCGGACAATGAGCAGTTCTTC.

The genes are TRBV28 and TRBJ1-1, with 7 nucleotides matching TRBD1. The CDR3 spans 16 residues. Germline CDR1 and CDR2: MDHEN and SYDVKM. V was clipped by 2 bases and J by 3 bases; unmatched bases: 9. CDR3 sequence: CASSLGGQPRDTEAFF. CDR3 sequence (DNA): TGTGCCAGCAGTTTAGGGGGACAGCCGAGGGACACTGAAGCTTTCTTT.

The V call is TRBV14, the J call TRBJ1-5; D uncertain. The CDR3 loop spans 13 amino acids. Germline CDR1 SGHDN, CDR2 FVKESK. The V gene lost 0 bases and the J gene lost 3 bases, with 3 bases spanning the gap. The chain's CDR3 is CASSQDLNQPQHF. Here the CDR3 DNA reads TGTGCCAGCAGCCAAGATCTCAATCAGCCCCAGCATTTT.

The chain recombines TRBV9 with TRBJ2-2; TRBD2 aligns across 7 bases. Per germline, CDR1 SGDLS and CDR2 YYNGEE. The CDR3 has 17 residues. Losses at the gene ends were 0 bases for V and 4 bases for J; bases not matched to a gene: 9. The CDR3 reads CASSVEVEGLFTGELFF. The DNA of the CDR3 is TGTGCCAGCAGCGTAGAAGTTGAGGGACTATTCACCGGGGAGCTGTTTTTT.

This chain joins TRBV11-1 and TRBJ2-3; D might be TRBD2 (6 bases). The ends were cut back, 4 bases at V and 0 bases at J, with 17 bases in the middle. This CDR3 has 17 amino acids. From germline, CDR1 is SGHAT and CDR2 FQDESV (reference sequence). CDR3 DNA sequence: TGTGCCAGCAGCTGGTTTATCCGGGCGGGGAGCACAGATACGCAGTATTTT. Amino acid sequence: CASSWFIRAGSTDTQYF.

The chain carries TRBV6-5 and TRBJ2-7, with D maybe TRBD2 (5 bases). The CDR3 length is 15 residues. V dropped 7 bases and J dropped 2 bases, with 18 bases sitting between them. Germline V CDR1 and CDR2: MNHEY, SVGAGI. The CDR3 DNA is TGTGCCAGCACCGGAGGTGGCGCCAACACCTACGAGCAGTACTTC. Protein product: CASTGGGANTYEQYF.

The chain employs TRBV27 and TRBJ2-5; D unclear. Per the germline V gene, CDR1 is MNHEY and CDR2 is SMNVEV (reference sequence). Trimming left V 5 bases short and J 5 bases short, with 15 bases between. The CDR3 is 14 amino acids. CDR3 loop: CASSPLDEAETQYF. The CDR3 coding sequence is TGTGCCAGCAGTCCTCTGGATGAAGCTGAGACCCAGTACTTC.

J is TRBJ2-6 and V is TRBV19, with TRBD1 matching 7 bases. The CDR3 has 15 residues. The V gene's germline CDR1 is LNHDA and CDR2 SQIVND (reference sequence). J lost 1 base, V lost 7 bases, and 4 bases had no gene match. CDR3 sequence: CASTLTGSGANVLTF. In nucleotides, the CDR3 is TGTGCCAGTACCCTGACAGGGTCTGGGGCCAACGTCCTGACTTTC.

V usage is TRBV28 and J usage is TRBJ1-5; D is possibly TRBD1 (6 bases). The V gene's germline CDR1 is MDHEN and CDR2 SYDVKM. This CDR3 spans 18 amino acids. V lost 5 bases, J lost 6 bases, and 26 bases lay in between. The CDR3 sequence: CASSRFRQVGFFGQPQHF. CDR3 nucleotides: TGTGCCAGCAGTCGATTTAGACAGGTCGGGTTCTTCGGTCAGCCCCAGCATTTT.

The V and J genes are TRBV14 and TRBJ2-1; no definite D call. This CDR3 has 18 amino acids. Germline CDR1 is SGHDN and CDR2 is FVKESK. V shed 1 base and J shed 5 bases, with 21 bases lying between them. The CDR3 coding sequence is TGTGCCAGCAGCCAAGGTGGGAATACTCTCTTTCGGGACAATGAGCAGTTCTTC. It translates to CASSQGGNTLFRDNEQFF.

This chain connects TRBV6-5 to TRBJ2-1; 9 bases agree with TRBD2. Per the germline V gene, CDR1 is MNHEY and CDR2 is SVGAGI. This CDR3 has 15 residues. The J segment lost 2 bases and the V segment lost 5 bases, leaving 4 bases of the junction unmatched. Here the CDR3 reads CASSSGRRAYNEQFF. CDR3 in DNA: TGTGCCAGCAGTAGCGGGAGGCGGGCCTACAATGAGCAGTTCTTC.

CDR3 residues: CASSRGGNGYTF. In nucleotides, the CDR3 is TGTGCCAGCTCCAGGGGGGGGAATGGCTACACCTTC. The genes are TRBV28 and TRBJ1-2; 7 nucleotides match TRBD1. J was trimmed by 6 bases and V by 8 bases; bases with no gene match: 6. Germline-derived CDR1 and CDR2 are MDHEN and SYDVKM. The CDR3 contains 12 residues.

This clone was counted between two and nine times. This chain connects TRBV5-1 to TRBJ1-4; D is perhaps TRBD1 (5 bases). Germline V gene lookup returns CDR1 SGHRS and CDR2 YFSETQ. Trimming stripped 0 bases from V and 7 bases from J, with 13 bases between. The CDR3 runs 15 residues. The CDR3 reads CASSLAGAGSEKLFF. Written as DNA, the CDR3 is TGCGCCAGCAGCTTGGCCGGGGCAGGGAGTGAAAAACTGTTTTTT. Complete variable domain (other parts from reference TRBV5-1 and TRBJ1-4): KAGVTQTPRYLIKTRGQQVTLSCSPISGHRSVSWYQQTPGQGLQFLFEYFSETQRNKGNFPGRFSGRQFSNSRSEMNVSTLELGDSALYLCASSLAGAGSEKLFFGSGTQLSVL.

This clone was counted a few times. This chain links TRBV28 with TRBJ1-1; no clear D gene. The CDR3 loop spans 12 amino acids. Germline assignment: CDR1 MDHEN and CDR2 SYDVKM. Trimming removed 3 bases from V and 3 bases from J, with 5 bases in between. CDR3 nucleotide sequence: TGTGCCAGCAGTTTGAGTCACACTGAAGCTTTCTTT. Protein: CASSLSHTEAFF.

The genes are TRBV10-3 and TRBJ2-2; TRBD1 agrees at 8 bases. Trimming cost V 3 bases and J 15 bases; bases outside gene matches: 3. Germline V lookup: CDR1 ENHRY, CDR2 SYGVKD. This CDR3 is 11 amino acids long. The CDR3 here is CAISDDRGLFF. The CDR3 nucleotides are TGTGCCATCAGTGACGACAGGGGATTGTTTTTT.

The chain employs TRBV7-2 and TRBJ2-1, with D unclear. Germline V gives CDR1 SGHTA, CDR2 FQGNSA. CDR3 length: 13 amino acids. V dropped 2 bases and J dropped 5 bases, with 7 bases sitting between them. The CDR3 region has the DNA TGTGCCAGCAGCTTAAGACACGACAATGAGCAGTTCTTC. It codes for CASSLRHDNEQFF.

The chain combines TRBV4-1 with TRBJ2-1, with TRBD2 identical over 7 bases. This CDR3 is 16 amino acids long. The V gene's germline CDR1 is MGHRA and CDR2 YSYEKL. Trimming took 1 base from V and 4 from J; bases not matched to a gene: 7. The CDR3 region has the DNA TGCGCCAGCAGCCAAGTTCGAAGCGGGGCATACAATGAGCAGTTCTTC. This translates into CASSQVRSGAYNEQFF.

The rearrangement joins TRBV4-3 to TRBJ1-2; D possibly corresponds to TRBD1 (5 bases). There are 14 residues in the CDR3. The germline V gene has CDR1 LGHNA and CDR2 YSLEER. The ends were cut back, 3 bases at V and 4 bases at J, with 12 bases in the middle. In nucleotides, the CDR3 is TGCGCCAGCAGCCAGTCGAGGACATTCTATGGCTACACCTTC. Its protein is CASSQSRTFYGYTF.

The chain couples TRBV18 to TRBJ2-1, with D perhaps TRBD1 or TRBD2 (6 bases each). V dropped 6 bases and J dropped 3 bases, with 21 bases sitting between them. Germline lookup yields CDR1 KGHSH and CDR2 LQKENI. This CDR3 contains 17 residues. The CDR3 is CASSPALAGQLYNEQFF. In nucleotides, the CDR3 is TGTGCCAGCTCGCCAGCGCTTGCGGGACAACTCTACAATGAGCAGTTCTTC.

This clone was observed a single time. The CDR3 nucleotides read TGCAGCGTTGTTACCGGACAGGGGTTCTATGGCTACACCTTC. Amino acid sequence: CSVVTGQGFYGYTF. This chain uses TRBV29-1 with TRBJ1-2; 9 bases map to TRBD1. Germline V gene lookup returns CDR1 SQVTM and CDR2 ANQGSEA. The CDR3 loop spans 14 amino acids. The trim removed 4 bases at V and 4 bases at J, leaving 7 bases unmatched.

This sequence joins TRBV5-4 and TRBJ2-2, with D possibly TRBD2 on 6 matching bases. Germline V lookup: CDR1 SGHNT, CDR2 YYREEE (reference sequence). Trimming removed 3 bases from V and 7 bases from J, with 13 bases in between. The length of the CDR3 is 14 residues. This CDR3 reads CASSSGGRDGELFF. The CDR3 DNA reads TGTGCCAGCAGCTCTGGAGGGCGGGACGGGGAGCTGTTTTTT.